This TCR beta chain was retrieved from a study of blood T cell repertoires in COVID-19. Study-level information: The United States, Italy and Spain provided the acute and convalescent COVID-19 samples. Sources were T cells, B-cell-depleted T cells, or PBMCs; the material itself was cDNA or gDNA.

Study processing details: Estimation of nucleated cell counts was performed using reference gene primer amplification. Sequenced by immunoSEQ multiplex PCR; TCRdb stores in-frame clones only, minus some. V, J and clone size reflect that table, while D and trimming were determined from the DNA. The repertoire holds 170,000 or so clones, with almost 85% as singletons. The CDR3 has 13 amino acids. Germline V gene sequence: CDR1 LGHDT, CDR2 YNNKEL (reference sequence). V lost 6 bases and J 4 bases, leaving 10 bases between the germline ends. The receptor was isolated from a man aged 18-30 years with active or convalescent COVID-19. V gene TRBV3-1 (or the pseudogene TRBV3-2) combines with J gene TRBJ1-5, with D possibly being TRBD1 (6 bases). Input material: peripheral blood. The CDR3 bases are TGTGCCAGCAGTCGACAGGAGAATCAGCCCCAGCATTTT. Translation gives CASSRQENQPQHF.